The next 10 T cell receptor beta chains were all read from a single sample in a study of blood T cell repertoires in COVID-19. The method was immunoSEQ multiplex PCR; TCRdb's version includes in-frame clones alone and lacks a portion of them. This sample carries 450,000 or so clones, roughly 90% of them seen once, and the ten largest clones take around 1.5%. What was sequenced was peripheral blood. The source of these receptors is a woman in her thirties or forties with COVID-19, enrolled during active disease.

The V and J genes are TRBV28 and TRBJ1-5; 8 bases match TRBD1. The CDR3 is 17 residues long. In germline, CDR1 is MDHEN, CDR2 SYDVKM. The junction had 14 bases not matched to a gene; V was cut back by 7 bases and J by 3 bases. CDR3 residues: CASTLYRGEALNQPQHF. CDR3 nucleotide sequence: TGTGCCAGCACCCTTTACAGGGGGGAGGCTCTCAATCAGCCCCAGCATTTT.

This chain joins TRBV7-9 and TRBJ2-5, with TRBD2 identical over 7 bases. CDR3 length equals 16 residues. The germline V gene has CDR1 SEHNR and CDR2 FQNEAQ (reference sequence). The ends lost 0 bases at V and 2 bases at J; junction bases unmatched: 6. CDR3 protein: CASSLARLAGQETQYF. The DNA for the CDR3 is TGTGCCAGCAGCTTAGCAAGACTAGCAGGTCAAGAGACCCAGTACTTC.

The chain links TRBV2 to TRBJ1-5; 7 bases line up with TRBD1. With 5 bases clipped from V and 4 bases from J, the junction kept 5 bases outside the gene matches. Germline V CDR1 and CDR2: SNHLY, FYNNEI. CDR3 length: 14 residues. CDR3 bases: TGTGCCAGCAGTCAGCAACAGGGGAATCAGCCCCAGCATTTT. Translation gives CASSQQQGNQPQHF.

This chain links TRBV30 with TRBJ1-3; TRBD1 is a possible D gene (5 bases). The V gene's germline CDR1 is GTSNPN and CDR2 SVGIG (reference sequence). The ends were cut back, 3 bases at V and 0 bases at J, with 12 bases in the middle. The CDR3 length is 15 residues. CDR3 protein: CAWSGTVSSGNTIYF. CDR3 DNA: TGTGCCTGGAGCGGGACTGTTAGCTCTGGAAACACCATATATTTT.

The chain uses TRBV7-3 and TRBJ1-1, with 9 bases aligning to TRBD1. Germline-derived CDR1 and CDR2 are SGHTA and FQGTGA. V was pared by 6 bases and J by 7 bases, with 9 bases of the junction left unmatched. This CDR3 has 14 amino acids. CDR3 nucleotides: TGTGCCAGCAGTTTGTTGGGACAGGGCCATGAAGCTTTCTTT. Translation: CASSLLGQGHEAFF. The whole variable domain, remainder taken from reference TRBV7-3 and TRBJ1-1, is GAGVSQTPSNKVTEKGKYVELRCDPISGHTALYWYRQSLGQGPEFLIYFQGTGAADDSGLPNDRFFAVRPEGSVSTLKIQRTERGDSAVYLCASSLLGQGHEAFFGQGTRLTVV.

Worth noting for this clone: Other DNA sequences within the sample encode an identical CDR3. The V gene is TRBV19, the J gene TRBJ1-1; 10 nucleotides line up with TRBD1. V shed 6 bases and J 1 base; nucleotides not matched to a gene: 2. The CDR3 consists of 14 residues. CDR1 and CDR2 (germline): LNHDA, SQIVND (reference sequence). Here the CDR3 reads CASRGQGWNTEAFF. In nucleotides, the CDR3 is TGTGCCAGTAGGGGACAGGGGTGGAACACTGAAGCTTTCTTT.

Only a few counts were recorded for this clone. V is TRBV19 and J is TRBJ2-7; the D gene is possibly TRBD2 (6 bases). The CDR3 has 15 residues. The germline gives CDR1 LNHDA, CDR2 SQIVND (reference sequence). V was trimmed by 6 bases and J by 4 bases, leaving 19 bases between them. This CDR3 reads CASREASASPYEQYF. CDR3 in DNA: TGTGCCAGTAGAGAGGCTAGCGCATCTCCATACGAGCAGTACTTC.

The genes are TRBV7-8 and TRBJ2-1; 7 bases line up with TRBD2. The germline V gene has CDR1 SGHVS and CDR2 FQNEAQ. This CDR3 has 16 residues. The V and J ends lost 0 bases and 0 bases, in that order; junction bases with no gene match: 2. CDR3 sequence: CASSLAGTISYNEQFF. CDR3 nucleotides: TGTGCCAGCAGCTTAGCCGGGACTATCTCCTACAATGAGCAGTTCTTC.

V gene TRBV19 combines with J gene TRBJ1-6, with a possible D match to TRBD1 (5 bases). Between the trimmed V and J ends, which lost 7 bases and 5 bases, there was a span of 15 bases. Germline CDR1 reads LNHDA; CDR2 reads SQIVND (reference sequence). The CDR3 consists of 15 residues. CDR3 in DNA: TGTGCCAGTACCTCCCAGGGTCTCGATAATTCACCCCTCCACTTT. Its protein is CASTSQGLDNSPLHF. The complete variable domain, with remaining parts taken from reference TRBV19 and TRBJ1-6, reads DGGITQSPKYLFRKEGQNVTLSCEQNLNHDAMYWYRQDPGQGLRLIYYSQIVNDFQKGDIAEGYSVSREKKESFPLTVTSAQKNPTAFYLCASTSQGLDNSPLHFGNGTRLTVT.

The chain carries TRBV19 and TRBJ2-3; 11 bases agree with TRBD2. The germline V gene has CDR1 LNHDA and CDR2 SQIVND (reference sequence). The CDR3 is made up of 19 amino acids. After removal of 5 bases from V and 0 bases from J, the junction contained 13 bases not matched to a gene. CDR3 amino acids: CASSRFGTSGSHSTDTQYF. The DNA of the CDR3 is TGTGCCAGTAGTCGATTCGGTACTAGCGGGAGCCACAGCACAGATACGCAGTATTTT.